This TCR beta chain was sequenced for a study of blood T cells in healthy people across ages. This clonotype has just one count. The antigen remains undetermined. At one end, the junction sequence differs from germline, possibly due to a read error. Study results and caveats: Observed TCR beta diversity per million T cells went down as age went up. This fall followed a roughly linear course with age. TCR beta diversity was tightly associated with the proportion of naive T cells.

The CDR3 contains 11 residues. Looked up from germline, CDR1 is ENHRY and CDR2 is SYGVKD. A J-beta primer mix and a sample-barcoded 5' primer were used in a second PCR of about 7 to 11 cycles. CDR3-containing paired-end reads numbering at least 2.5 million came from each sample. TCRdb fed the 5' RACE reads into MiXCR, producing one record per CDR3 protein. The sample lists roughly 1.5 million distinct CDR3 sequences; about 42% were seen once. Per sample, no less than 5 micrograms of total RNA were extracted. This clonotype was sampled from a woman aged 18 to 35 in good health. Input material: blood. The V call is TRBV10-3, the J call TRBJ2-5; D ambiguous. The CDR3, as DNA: TGTGTCATCGCAAACCAAGAGACCCAGTACTTC. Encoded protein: CVIANQETQYF.